This T cell receptor (beta chain) is drawn from a study of Graves' ophthalmopathy and Graves' hyperthyroidism. The TCR beta CDR3 regions underwent amplification from RNA transcripts. HTBI primers were used in a first-round RT-PCR, which preceded a second-round multiplex PCR. TCRdb fed the multiplex PCR reads into MiXCR, producing one record per CDR3 protein. Seen here are roughly 300,000 distinct CDR3 sequences, about a sixth observed once, and the top ten hold approximately 13%. Presentation of ophthalmopathy in the donors involved moderate-to-severe activity, CAS ≥3, NOSPECS ≥4 and a duration under 3 months. J was trimmed by 4 bases and V by 4 bases; bases with no gene match: 18. The CDR3 is made up of 20 amino acids. Germline V CDR1 and CDR2: LNHDA, SQIVND (reference sequence). The sample holds many counts of this clonotype.

The sample consisted of peripheral blood. The origin of this receptor is an adult man with Graves' ophthalmopathy. This sequence joins TRBV19 and TRBJ2-2; 10 bases are a match to TRBD1. This CDR3 reads CASSTPGTGALWGSTGELFF. The CDR3 nucleotides are TGTGCCAGTAGTACCCCCGGGACAGGGGCCCTTTGGGGGAGCACCGGGGAGCTGTTTTTT.